Sequencing of this T cell receptor (beta chain) was carried out in a study of CD8+ T cells in alopecia areata (dated by TCRdb to between 2018 and 2020). For the study in its entirety: The treated patients, all with moderate-to-severe alopecia areata, were enrolled in an open-label pilot trial of oral tofacitinib given at 5 to 10 mg twice daily. Scalp clonality was compared across normal scalp (n=4), patchy alopecia areata scalp (n=8), and alopecia totalis/universalis scalp (n=8). Biopsies were taken from tofacitinib-treated patients at baseline and again at 4 and 24 weeks into treatment, and several of those patients also had a later scalp biopsy. Patients received tofacitinib for 6 to 18 months and were then followed off drug for 6 months to check for delayed response and recurrence. The study used high-throughput TCRbeta sequencing to examine T cell clonal expansion in alopecia areata, in both the C3H/HeJ mouse model and human patients. Human TCRbeta sequencing covered scalp tissue and sorted CD4+ and CD8+ peripheral blood T cells from patchy and totalis/universalis alopecia areata patients and healthy controls. immunoSEQ multiplex PCR using 35 Vbeta forward primers and 13 Jbeta reverse primers was used to amplify TCRbeta CDR3 regions. The RNA source kit depended on sample type: the PAXgene miRNA kit for fixed scalp, the miRNeasy kit for PBMCs, and the RNeasy kit for mouse skin.

Receptor libraries were prepared by the immunoSEQ multiplex PCR assay. To provide template for TCR sequencing, every sample had RNA extracted and reverse transcribed into cDNA. First-strand cDNA was synthesized with SuperScript III using a 2:1 mix of oligo-dT and random hexamers. A synthetic immune receptor repertoire was used to gauge amplification bias, and whatever bias remained was removed computationally. Per the authors' processing: After raw reads were preprocessed to remove errors, the CDR3 was defined following IMGT conventions as running from the conserved cysteine to phenylalanine. Clonality was computed by normalizing Shannon entropy by log2 of the number of productive unique TCRs and subtracting the result from 1. Whether each scalp clone was CD4 or CD8 was inferred by checking scalp TCRbeta sequences against the CD4 and CD8 repertoires from sorted blood. TCRdb took over this immuneACCESS table, retaining in-frame rearrangements with V and J assigned. Such tables are incomplete; in checked studies, under half of the missing clones stem from an unresolved V gene, and the remainder is unexplained. That table supplies the V and J calls and clone size; D and trimming were determined from the DNA. The sample profile shows more than 75,000 clones; about 40% of them were found once. Roughly 1.3% of the sample comes from the top ten.

This clone has a single count. No cognate antigen has been identified for it. No base quality values were provided; no much bigger clone lies one nucleotide off. From alopecia areata patients, peripheral blood was collected along with lesional scalp punch biopsies. PBMCs were isolated by density centrifugation and stained for CD3, CD4 and CD8, and CD4+ and CD8+ T cells were sorted on a FACSAria. General study outcomes and caveats: Resident alphabeta T cells in normal human skin are also sequenced, complicating scalp TCR repertoire analysis, unlike mouse skin dominated by gammadelta T cells. TCR sequences shared between patients were less clear than in mice, possibly partly because of HLA diversity in the patient population. Compared with normal scalp, lesional scalp had higher clonality and more expanded CD8+ clones, particularly in alopecia totalis/universalis, a pattern that suggests antigenic drive.

The clonotype comes from a human donor with alopecia areata. The specimen sequenced was CD4+ T cells sorted from blood.

The CDR3 region has the sequence CASSLGGQGHYEQYF. The nucleotides are TGTGCCAGCAGCTTAGGAGGTCAGGGACATTACGAGCAGTACTTC. The chain is assembled from TRBV11-2 and TRBJ2-7; the D segment could be TRBD1, given 6 matching bases. Trimming removed 1 base from V and 4 bases from J, leaving 14 bases between the germline ends. The CDR3 has 15 amino acids, counting the end cysteine and phenylalanine. The CDR3 DNA has 45 bases and is translated from base 1. CDR1 and CDR2 are drawn from the germline V gene: SGHAT, FQNNGV.